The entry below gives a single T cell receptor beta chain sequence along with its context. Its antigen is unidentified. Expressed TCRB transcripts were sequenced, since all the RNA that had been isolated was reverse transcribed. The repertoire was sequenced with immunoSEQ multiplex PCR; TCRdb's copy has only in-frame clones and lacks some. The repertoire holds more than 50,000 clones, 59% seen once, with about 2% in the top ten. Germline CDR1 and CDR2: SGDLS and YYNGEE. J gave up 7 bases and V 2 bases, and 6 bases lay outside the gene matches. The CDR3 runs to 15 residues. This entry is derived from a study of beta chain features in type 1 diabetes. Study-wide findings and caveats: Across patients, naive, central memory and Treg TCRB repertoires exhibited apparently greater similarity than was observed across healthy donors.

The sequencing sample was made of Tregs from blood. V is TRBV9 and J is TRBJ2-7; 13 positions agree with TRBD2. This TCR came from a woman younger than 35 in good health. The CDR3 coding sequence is TGTGCCAGCAGCGTTGGACTAGCGGGAGAGGTTGAGCAGTACTTC. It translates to CASSVGLAGEVEQYF.